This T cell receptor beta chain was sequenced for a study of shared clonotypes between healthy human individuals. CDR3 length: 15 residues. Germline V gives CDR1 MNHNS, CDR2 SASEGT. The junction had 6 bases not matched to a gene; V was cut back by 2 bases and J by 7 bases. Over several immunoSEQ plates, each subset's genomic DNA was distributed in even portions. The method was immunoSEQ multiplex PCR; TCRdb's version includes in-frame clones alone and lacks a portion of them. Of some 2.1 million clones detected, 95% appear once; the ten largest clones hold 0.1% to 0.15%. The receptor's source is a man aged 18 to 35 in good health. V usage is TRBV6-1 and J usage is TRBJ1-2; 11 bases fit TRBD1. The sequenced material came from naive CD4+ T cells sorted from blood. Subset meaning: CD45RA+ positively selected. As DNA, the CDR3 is TGTGCCAGCAGTGAACCGGGACAGGGGGGTTCTGGCTACACCTTC. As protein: CASSEPGQGGSGYTF.